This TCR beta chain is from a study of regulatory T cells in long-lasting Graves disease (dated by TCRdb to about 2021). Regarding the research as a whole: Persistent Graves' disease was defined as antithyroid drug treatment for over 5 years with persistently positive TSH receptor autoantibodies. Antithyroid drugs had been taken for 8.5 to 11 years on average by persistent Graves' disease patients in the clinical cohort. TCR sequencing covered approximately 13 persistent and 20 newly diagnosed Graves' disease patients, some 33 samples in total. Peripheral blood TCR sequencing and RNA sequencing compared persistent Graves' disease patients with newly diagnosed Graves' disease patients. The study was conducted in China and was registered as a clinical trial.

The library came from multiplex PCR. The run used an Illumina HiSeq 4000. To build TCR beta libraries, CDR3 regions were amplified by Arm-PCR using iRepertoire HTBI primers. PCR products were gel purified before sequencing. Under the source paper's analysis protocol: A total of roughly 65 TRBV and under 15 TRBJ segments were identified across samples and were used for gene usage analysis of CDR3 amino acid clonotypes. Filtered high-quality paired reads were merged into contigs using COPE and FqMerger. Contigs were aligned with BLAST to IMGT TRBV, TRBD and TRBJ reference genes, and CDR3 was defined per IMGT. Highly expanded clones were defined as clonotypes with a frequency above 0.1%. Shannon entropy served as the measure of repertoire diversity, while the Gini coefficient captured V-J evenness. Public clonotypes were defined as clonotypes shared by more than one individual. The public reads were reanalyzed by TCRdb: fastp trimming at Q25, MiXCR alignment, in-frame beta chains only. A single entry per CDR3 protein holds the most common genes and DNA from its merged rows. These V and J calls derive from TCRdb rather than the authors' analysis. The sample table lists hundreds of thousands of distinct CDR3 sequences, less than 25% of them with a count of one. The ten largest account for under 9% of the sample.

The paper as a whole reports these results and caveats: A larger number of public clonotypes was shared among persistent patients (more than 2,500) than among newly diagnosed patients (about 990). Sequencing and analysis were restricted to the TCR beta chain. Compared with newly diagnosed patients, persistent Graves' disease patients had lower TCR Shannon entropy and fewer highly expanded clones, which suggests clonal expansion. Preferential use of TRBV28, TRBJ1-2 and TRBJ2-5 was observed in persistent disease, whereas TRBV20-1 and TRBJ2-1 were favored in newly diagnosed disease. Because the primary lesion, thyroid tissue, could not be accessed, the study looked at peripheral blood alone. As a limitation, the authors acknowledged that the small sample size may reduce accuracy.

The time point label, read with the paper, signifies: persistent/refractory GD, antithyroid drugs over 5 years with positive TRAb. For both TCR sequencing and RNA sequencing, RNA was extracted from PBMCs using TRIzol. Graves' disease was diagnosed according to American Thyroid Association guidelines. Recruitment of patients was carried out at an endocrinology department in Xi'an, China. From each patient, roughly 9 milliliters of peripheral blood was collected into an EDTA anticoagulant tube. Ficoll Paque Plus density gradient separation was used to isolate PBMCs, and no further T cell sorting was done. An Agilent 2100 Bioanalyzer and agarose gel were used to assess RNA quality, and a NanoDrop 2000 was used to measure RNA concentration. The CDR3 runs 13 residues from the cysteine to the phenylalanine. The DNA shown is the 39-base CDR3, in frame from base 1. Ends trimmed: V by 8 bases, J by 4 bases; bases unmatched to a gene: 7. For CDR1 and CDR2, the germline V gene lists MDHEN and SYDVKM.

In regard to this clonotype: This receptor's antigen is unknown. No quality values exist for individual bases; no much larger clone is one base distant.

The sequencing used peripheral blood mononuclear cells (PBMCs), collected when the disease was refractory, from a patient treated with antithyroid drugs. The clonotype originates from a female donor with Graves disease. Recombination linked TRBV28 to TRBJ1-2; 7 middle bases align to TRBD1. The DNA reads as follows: TGTGCCAGCCGCCCCGGGACAGCCTATGGCTACACCTTC. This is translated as CASRPGTAYGYTF.